The 30 T cell receptor beta chains in this list originate from one sample, sequenced in a study of cytomegalovirus exposure and HLA in healthy donors. The PCR had 60 Vbeta and 13 Jbeta primers. Assay used: immunoSEQ multiplex PCR; TCRdb lists only in-frame clones, some missing. The sample carries under 200,000 clones, about three quarters recorded once. Sample: PBMCs. All receptors derive from a woman aged 40 to 50 in good health and CMV-seropositive.

There are a few counts of this clone. The junction departs from the called germline gene at one end, perhaps through a read error. The chain employs TRBV7-9 and TRBJ1-3; perhaps TRBD1 as D (5 bases). Germline V gene sequence: CDR1 SEHNR, CDR2 FQNEAQ (reference sequence). The CDR3 consists of 15 residues. The DNA of the CDR3 is TGTTCCAGCAGCCTTCAGGGAGGGTCTGGAAACACCATATATTTT. Amino acid sequence: CSSSLQGGSGNTIYF.

For the CDR3, the DNA is TGTGCCAGCAGCGTAGAGGGCAGGGGAGACACTGAAGCTTTCTTT. Translated: CASSVEGRGDTEAFF. V and J are TRBV9 and TRBJ1-1; D might be TRBD1 (6 bases). This CDR3 is built from 15 residues. Germline V gives CDR1 SGDLS, CDR2 YYNGEE. The V end was cut by 0 bases, the J end by 3 bases, with 12 bases between.

The rearrangement links TRBV4-3 to TRBJ1-2, with a weak D call TRBD1 (6 bases). Germline CDR1 reads LGHNA; CDR2 reads YSLEER. This CDR3 contains 13 residues. V lost 4 bases, J lost 2 bases, and 8 bases lay in between. This CDR3 reads CASSRDINYGYTF. Here the CDR3 DNA reads TGCGCCAGCAGCCGGGACATCAACTATGGCTACACCTTC.

This chain connects TRBV25-1 to TRBJ1-4, with TRBD1 identical over 8 bases. The CDR3 runs 18 residues. Germline CDR1 reads MGHDK; CDR2 reads SYGVNS. V gave up 2 bases and J gave up 8 bases; unmatched junction bases: 16. CDR3 residues: CASSEVQGGRKGSEKLFF. CDR3 DNA: TGTGCCAGCAGTGAAGTACAGGGGGGCAGGAAGGGAAGCGAAAAACTGTTTTTT.

This rearrangement joins TRBV9 to TRBJ2-7; 8 positions match TRBD1. The CDR3 contains 15 residues. V lost 2 bases to trimming and J lost 2 bases; unmatched junction nucleotides: 6. Germline CDR1 and CDR2: SGDLS and YYNGEE. CDR3 amino acids: CASSVRAGGTYEQYF. The DNA for the CDR3 is TGTGCCAGCAGCGTCAGGGCAGGGGGCACCTACGAGCAGTACTTC.

Concerning this clone: This CDR3 is also generated by other DNA sequences in the sample. The rearrangement links TRBV2 to TRBJ2-3, with 12 bases identical to TRBD2. Looked up from germline, CDR1 is SNHLY and CDR2 is FYNNEI. Trimming at V came to 5 bases and at J to 1 base, leaving 1 base not matched to a gene. CDR3 size: 15 residues. The CDR3 protein is CASSRTSGGTDTQYF. CDR3 DNA sequence: TGTGCCAGCAGTCGGACTAGCGGGGGCACAGATACGCAGTATTTT.

V usage is TRBV19 and J usage is TRBJ2-5; 9 positions agree with TRBD2. The V gene end was trimmed by 3 bases and the J gene end by 1 base; junction bases not matched to a gene: 3. Looked up from germline, CDR1 is LNHDA and CDR2 is SQIVND (reference sequence). The CDR3 covers 15 residues. Here the CDR3 reads CASSMASGIQETQYF. CDR3 DNA sequence: TGTGCCAGTAGTATGGCTAGCGGGATCCAAGAGACCCAGTACTTC.

This clone has a handful of counts. The chain couples TRBV7-2 to TRBJ2-1; D not certain. This CDR3 spans 14 amino acids. From germline, CDR1 is SGHTA and CDR2 FQGNSA. V lost 1 base and J lost 3, with 7 bases in between. The CDR3, as DNA: TGTGCCAGCAGCTTAGACATCCTCTACAATGAGCAGTTCTTC. Amino acid sequence: CASSLDILYNEQFF. The variable domain in full, completed from reference TRBV7-2 and TRBJ2-1, reads GAGVSQSPSNKVTEKGKDVELRCDPISGHTALYWYRQSLGQGLEFLIYFQGNSAPDKSGLPSDRFSAERTGGSVSTLTIQRTQQEDSAVYLCASSLDILYNEQFFGPGTRLTVL.

The chain recombines TRBV13 with TRBJ2-1; 7 nucleotides align to TRBD2. Losses at the gene ends were 3 bases for V and 10 bases for J; bases not matched to a gene: 3. CDR1 PRHDT and CDR2 FYEKMQ come from the germline V gene (reference sequence). The CDR3 length is 12 residues. The CDR3 DNA reads as TGTGCCAGCAGCTTGGGGGGACTAGAGCAGTTCTTC. It encodes CASSLGGLEQFF.

The CDR3 sequence: CASSFMQGGTEAFF. The DNA for the CDR3 is TGTGCCAGCAGCTTTATGCAGGGCGGTACTGAAGCTTTCTTT. The chain links TRBV5-6 to TRBJ1-1, with D maybe TRBD1 (5 bases). Per the germline V gene, CDR1 is SGHDT and CDR2 is YYEEEE. V was shortened by 2 bases and J by 5 bases, with 13 bases between the two germline ends. CDR3 size: 14 residues.

This chain connects TRBV4-1 to TRBJ1-4; no definite D call. The CDR3 is 15 residues long. The V end was cut by 0 bases, the J end by 7 bases, with 12 bases between. Germline V gene lookup returns CDR1 MGHRA and CDR2 YSYEKL. In nucleotides, the CDR3 is TGCGCCAGCAGCCAAGAACCACAGCCCCGTGAAAAACTGTTTTTT. This encodes CASSQEPQPREKLFF.

The chain combines TRBV5-1 with TRBJ2-5; TRBD2 might be the D (6 bases). The tail of the sequence fits TRBJ2-7 better, so the J call may be wrong. The V gene's germline CDR1 is SGHRS and CDR2 YFSETQ. The CDR3 runs 15 residues. The CDR3 bases are TGCGCCAGCAGCTTGGGGGCAGGGCCCGGGAGCGAGCAGTACTTC. Translating gives CASSLGAGPGSEQYF.

V is TRBV19 and J is TRBJ1-1; D not certain. V was cut by 7 bases and J by 4 bases, with 13 bases left in between. Germline-derived CDR1 and CDR2 are LNHDA and SQIVND (reference sequence). CDR3 length: 13 amino acids. The CDR3 loop reads CASKEAESTEAFF. CDR3 nucleotide sequence: TGTGCCAGTAAGGAAGCGGAGAGCACTGAAGCTTTCTTT.

On this clone: The junction and the germline gene differ at one end; a read error may be behind it. The rearrangement joins TRBV30 to TRBJ2-6; D might be TRBD2 (6 bases). The CDR3 has 16 amino acids. Germline CDR1 is GTSNPN and CDR2 is SVGIG (reference sequence). In DNA, the CDR3 is TGTGCCTGGAGCGCCGCGGGATTCTCTAGGGCCAACGTCCTGACTTTC. Protein sequence: CAWSAAGFSRANVLTF.

DNA of the CDR3: TGTGCCAGCAGTTACCGGGGGAGCAATCAGCCCCAGCATTTT. Its translation is CASSYRGSNQPQHF. This chain connects TRBV6-5 to TRBJ1-5; perhaps TRBD1 as D (5 bases). CDR1 is MNHEY and CDR2 is SVGAGI in the germline V gene. The length of the CDR3 is 14 residues. The V and J ends lost 2 bases and 1 base respectively, with 6 bases between them.

As regards this clone: The junction shows a germline mismatch at one end, possibly a read error. V and J are TRBV7-2 and TRBJ2-7; 9 bases map to TRBD2. Germline CDR1 reads SGHTA; CDR2 reads FQGNSA. There are 15 residues in the CDR3. The CDR3 nucleotides are TGTGCCAGCAGCTTAGAAGCGGGAGGCATCTACAAGCAGTACTTC. It yields the protein CASSLEAGGIYKQYF.

This chain uses TRBV30 with TRBJ2-7, with D tentatively TRBD2 (7 bases). Trimming removed 1 base at V and 7 bases at J, with 17 bases between. The CDR3 covers 14 residues. In germline, CDR1 is GTSNPN, CDR2 SVGIG (reference sequence). CDR3 sequence: CAWSANLRGAEQYF. The CDR3 region has the DNA TGTGCCTGGAGTGCTAACCTCCGGGGGGCAGAGCAGTACTTC.

The chain's CDR3 is CASSTGSGGSGNTIYF. The CDR3 DNA reads as TGTGCCAGCAGTACAGGGAGCGGAGGCTCTGGAAACACCATATATTTT. The V and J genes are TRBV28 and TRBJ1-3, with a weak D call TRBD1 (6 bases). V was trimmed by 5 bases and J by 0 bases, leaving 14 bases between them. The CDR3 is 16 residues long. Germline CDR1 reads MDHEN; CDR2 reads SYDVKM. The full variable domain, completed using reference TRBV28 and TRBJ1-3, is DVKVTQSSRYLVKRTGEKVFLECVQDMDHENMFWYRQDPGLGLRLIYFSYDVKMKEKGDIPEGYSVSREKKERFSLILESASTNQTSMYLCASSTGSGGSGNTIYFGEGSWLTVV.

About this clone itself: One end of the junction is discordant with germline, which a read error may explain. This CDR3 reads CAWSNEESNAEAFF. Written as DNA, the CDR3 is TGTGCCTGGAGTAATGAGGAGTCGAACGCTGAAGCTTTCTTT. The V gene is TRBV30, the J gene TRBJ1-1; no clear D. Per the germline V gene, CDR1 is GTSNPN and CDR2 is SVGIG (reference sequence). The CDR3 has 14 residues.

Notes on this clone: At one of its ends the junction is not consistent with the germline gene, which may arise from a read error. The V call is TRBV4-1, the J call TRBJ2-7; a possible D gene is TRBD2 (7 bases). CDR3 length: 14 amino acids. CDR1 MGHRA and CDR2 YSYEKL come from the germline V gene. CDR3 DNA sequence: TGCACCAGCAGCCTGGGGGCGGGAGCTAGTGAGCAGTACTTC. Its translation: CTSSLGAGASEQYF.

This clone was recorded once. J is TRBJ2-3 and V is TRBV10-3; a weak D match, TRBD1 (5 bases). The V end lost 2 bases, the J end lost 3 bases, and 9 bases lay between the germline ends. The length of the CDR3 is 14 residues. CDR1 is ENHRY and CDR2 is SYGVKD in the germline V gene. CDR3 residues: CAISEQPGTDTQYF. DNA for the CDR3: TGTGCCATCAGTGAGCAGCCAGGGACAGATACGCAGTATTTT.

Only one count was recorded for this clone. This sequence joins TRBV6-5 and TRBJ1-2, with TRBD1 as a possible D gene (5 bases). V was shortened by 6 bases and J by 4 bases, with 18 bases between the two germline ends. The V gene's germline CDR1 is MNHEY and CDR2 SVGAGI. The length of the CDR3 is 15 residues. CDR3 sequence reads: CASSRNRDLLYGYTF. The CDR3 region has the DNA TGTGCCAGCAGCCGCAACCGGGACTTACTCTATGGCTACACCTTC.

This chain connects TRBV6-5 to TRBJ2-5; TRBD2 matches 7 bases. Germline loops: CDR1 MNHEY, CDR2 SVGAGI. The J segment lost 2 bases and the V segment lost 0 bases, leaving 6 bases of the junction unmatched. The CDR3 is made up of 16 amino acids. The DNA for the CDR3 is TGTGCCAGCAGTTACTCCTACTCGGGGGGACAAGAGACCCAGTACTTC. It encodes CASSYSYSGGQETQYF.

The J gene is TRBJ1-5, the V gene TRBV5-1; tentative D call: TRBD1 (6 bases). Trimming took off 4 bases at V and 1 base at J, with 12 bases between the two ends. The CDR3 consists of 15 residues. Germline loops: CDR1 SGHRS, CDR2 YFSETQ. CDR3 loop: CASSIQGLSNQPQHF. The DNA for the CDR3 is TGCGCCAGCAGCATACAGGGCCTAAGCAATCAGCCCCAGCATTTT.

V gene TRBV10-3 combines with J gene TRBJ1-4, with D maybe TRBD1 (5 bases). The CDR3 is 13 residues long. Germline values: CDR1 ENHRY, CDR2 SYGVKD. Deletions cut 10 bases from V and 1 base from J, with 10 bases between. CDR3 nucleotides: TGTGCCACCACAAGGGGAACTAATGAAAAACTGTTTTTT. This sequence encodes CATTRGTNEKLFF.

The rearrangement links TRBV29-1 to TRBJ2-7; 10 bases line up with TRBD1. The V segment lost 5 bases and the J segment 1 base; nucleotides outside the gene matches: 8. CDR3 length: 15 residues. Germline loops: CDR1 SQVTM, CDR2 ANQGSEA. The CDR3 is CSVFLPDRGSYEQYF. CDR3 DNA sequence: TGCAGCGTTTTCCTCCCGGACAGGGGGTCCTACGAGCAGTACTTC.

This chain connects TRBV7-9 to TRBJ2-2, with D maybe TRBD2 (6 bases). Germline V gives CDR1 SEHNR, CDR2 FQNEAQ (reference sequence). The V gene lost 7 bases and the J gene lost 6 bases, with 18 bases spanning the gap. CDR3 length equals 15 residues. The CDR3 loop reads CASTRGDLSPGELFF. DNA for the CDR3: TGTGCCAGCACCCGCGGGGATTTAAGTCCCGGGGAGCTGTTTTTT.

The rearrangement links TRBV4-1 to TRBJ2-3, with D uncertain. V lost 10 bases to trimming and J lost 0 bases, with 23 bases between them. This CDR3 region has 17 residues. Germline lookup yields CDR1 MGHRA and CDR2 YSYEKL. CDR3 sequence reads: CATALNLLGGSTDTQYF. For the CDR3, the DNA is TGCGCCACTGCCCTCAACCTCCTAGGCGGTAGCACAGATACGCAGTATTTT.

Concerning this clone: The identical CDR3 is also encoded by other nucleotide sequences in the sample. This rearrangement joins TRBV7-2 to TRBJ2-5, with TRBD2 as a possible D gene (7 bases). The CDR3 sequence is 14 residues long. The germline gives CDR1 SGHTA, CDR2 FQGNSA. V was trimmed by 5 bases and J by 5 bases, leaving 15 bases between them. CDR3 residues: CASSPPRGAETQYF. The CDR3 DNA follows: TGTGCCAGCAGCCCACCCCGGGGGGCGGAGACCCAGTACTTC.

The chain recombines TRBV7-2 with TRBJ2-1; 7 positions match TRBD1. Germline V gives CDR1 SGHTA, CDR2 FQGNSA. The CDR3 sequence is 13 residues long. J lost 6 bases, V lost 5 bases, and 4 bases had no gene match. The CDR3 loop reads CASSARDSNEQFF. CDR3 sequence (DNA): TGTGCCAGCAGCGCCCGGGACAGCAATGAGCAGTTCTTC.